Listed here are 31 T cell receptor beta chains from one sample, sequenced in a study of beta chain features in type 1 diabetes. Reverse transcribing all isolated RNA meant expressed TCRB transcripts were sequenced. Using immunoSEQ multiplex PCR, the repertoire was profiled, and TCRdb retains in-frame clones only, with some absent. This table has about 140,000 clones, approximately 10% appearing once. The sequencing input was central memory CD4+ T cells from blood. These receptors came from a woman in her forties in good health.

This clone was seen a few times. The chain employs TRBV5-6 and TRBJ2-5; 10 bases are a match to TRBD2. CDR3 length: 15 amino acids. Germline CDR1 SGHDT, CDR2 YYEEEE. V was clipped by 3 bases and J by 1 base; unmatched bases: 3. CDR3 amino acids: CASSSSGGSQETQYF. CDR3 nucleotides: TGTGCCAGCAGCTCTAGCGGGGGAAGCCAAGAGACCCAGTACTTC.

This clone was seen more than once but under ten times. CDR3 sequence reads: CASSASGGAKNIQYF. In DNA, the CDR3 is TGTGCCAGTAGTGCTAGCGGGGGGGCCAAAAACATTCAGTACTTC. The chain combines TRBV19 with TRBJ2-4, with 11 bases identical to TRBD2. Germline assignment: CDR1 LNHDA and CDR2 SQIVND (reference sequence). After removal of 5 bases from V and 1 base from J, the junction contained 1 base not matched to a gene. The CDR3 sequence is 15 residues long.

V usage is TRBV6-5 and J usage is TRBJ1-1, with 7 nucleotides matching TRBD1. The CDR3 runs 15 residues. Trimming took 7 bases from V and 3 from J; bases not matched to a gene: 11. Germline loops: CDR1 MNHEY, CDR2 SVGAGI. The CDR3 nucleotides read TGTGCCAGCACTAGGGACAGAACGAGGGACACTGAAGCTTTCTTT. Translation: CASTRDRTRDTEAFF.

The CDR3 reads CASSFGGAITDTQYF. CDR3 nucleotides: TGTGCCAGCAGTTTCGGGGGGGCCATCACAGATACGCAGTATTTT. The chain recombines TRBV28 with TRBJ2-3; 8 positions agree with TRBD2. After removal of 3 bases from V and 2 bases from J, the junction contained 4 bases not matched to a gene. The CDR3 runs to 15 residues. Germline CDR1 MDHEN, CDR2 SYDVKM.

This clone was seen more than once but under ten times. V is TRBV2 and J is TRBJ2-3; unclear D gene. This CDR3 is built from 15 residues. Trimming removed 6 bases from V and 4 bases from J, with 17 bases in between. Looked up from germline, CDR1 is SNHLY and CDR2 is FYNNEI. CDR3 residues: CASSPQGGVADTQYF. The CDR3 coding sequence is TGTGCCAGCAGCCCCCAAGGTGGAGTCGCAGATACGCAGTATTTT.

In its sample, this clone was seen a few times. This chain joins TRBV28 and TRBJ1-5; 7 bases agree with TRBD1. The CDR3 is 13 residues long. Germline V gives CDR1 MDHEN, CDR2 SYDVKM. V trimming: 8 bases; J trimming: 5 bases; junction bases outside the gene matches: 6. The CDR3 region has the DNA TGTGCCAGCCAGACAGGGAGAGATCAGCCCCAGCATTTT. This translates into CASQTGRDQPQHF.

The V gene is TRBV5-1, the J gene TRBJ2-1, with 8 bases aligning to TRBD2. V dropped 4 bases and J dropped 2; count of bases not matched to a gene: 11. CDR3 length: 17 residues. The germline CDR1 and CDR2 sequences are SGHRS and YFSETQ. In DNA, the CDR3 is TGCGCCAGCAGCGGTAATAGCGGGGACTTTACCTACAATGAGCAGTTCTTC. Its translation: CASSGNSGDFTYNEQFF.

This clone was picked up a small number of times. The chain couples TRBV28 to TRBJ2-5; 10 bases fit TRBD1. Trimming at V came to 5 bases and at J to 5 bases, leaving 8 bases not matched to a gene. This CDR3 is 15 amino acids long. Germline CDR1 is MDHEN and CDR2 is SYDVKM. This CDR3 reads CASSAGTGAGETQYF. CDR3 nucleotides: TGTGCCAGCAGTGCCGGGACAGGGGCTGGGGAGACCCAGTACTTC. The full variable domain, with the rest looked up from reference TRBV28 and TRBJ2-5, is DVKVTQSSRYLVKRTGEKVFLECVQDMDHENMFWYRQDPGLGLRLIYFSYDVKMKEKGDIPEGYSVSREKKERFSLILESASTNQTSMYLCASSAGTGAGETQYFGPGTRLLVL.

V usage is TRBV7-2 and J usage is TRBJ2-2; D is undetermined. The CDR3 is made up of 14 amino acids. V lost 1 base, J lost 4 bases, and 7 bases lay in between. Germline CDR1 reads SGHTA; CDR2 reads FQGNSA. CDR3 loop: CASSLVQITGELFF. CDR3 nucleotide sequence: TGTGCCAGCAGCTTAGTCCAGATCACCGGGGAGCTGTTTTTT.

The chain uses TRBV4-2 and TRBJ1-1, with D possibly being TRBD1 (5 bases). This CDR3 spans 14 amino acids. V shed 0 bases and J shed 7 bases, with 12 bases lying between them. CDR1 is LGHNA and CDR2 is YNFKEQ in the germline V gene. CDR3: CASSQDIKDIEAFF. CDR3 DNA sequence: TGTGCCAGCAGCCAAGATATTAAGGACATTGAAGCTTTCTTT.

This clone occurred a few times. This rearrangement joins TRBV15 to TRBJ1-1, with D hard to call. Germline CDR1 reads LNHNV; CDR2 reads YYDKDF (reference sequence). Trimming took off 5 bases at V and 5 bases at J, with 9 bases between the two ends. CDR3 length equals 12 residues. The CDR3 spells CATSPRETEAFF. CDR3 nucleotides: TGTGCCACCAGCCCTCGAGAAACTGAAGCTTTCTTT.

This sequence joins TRBV18 and TRBJ2-1, with TRBD2 matching 8 bases. CDR3 size: 15 residues. The germline gives CDR1 KGHSH, CDR2 LQKENI. The V and J ends lost 2 bases and 6 bases, in that order; junction bases with no gene match: 6. CDR3 sequence reads: CASSPSTGGGNEQFF. For the CDR3, the DNA is TGTGCCAGCTCACCATCGACGGGGGGGGGCAATGAGCAGTTCTTC.

On this clone itself: Germline is not matched at one junction end, which may reflect a read error. The chain carries TRBV7-7 and TRBJ2-5; 9 nucleotides line up with TRBD1. This CDR3 has 14 residues. Germline V lookup: CDR1 SSHAT, CDR2 FNYEAQ (reference sequence). The CDR3 loop is CASSRDRGTETQYF. The DNA for the CDR3 is TGTGCTAGCAGCAGAGACAGGGGGACAGAGACCCAGTACTTC.

The V and J genes are TRBV19 and TRBJ2-7; 10 nucleotides match TRBD1. Germline loops: CDR1 LNHDA, CDR2 SQIVND (reference sequence). CDR3 length equals 15 residues. J was trimmed by 5 bases and V by 4 bases; bases with no gene match: 8. As DNA, the CDR3 is TGTGCCAGTAGTAACCGACAGGGGGCCAGGGACGAGCAGTACTTC. The encoded protein is CASSNRQGARDEQYF.

This clone was found a few times. The chain is built from TRBV11-2 and TRBJ2-5; no definite D call. V was clipped by 8 bases and J by 5 bases, with 15 bases between them. CDR1 and CDR2 (germline): SGHAT, FQNNGV. The CDR3 totals 13 residues. The CDR3 DNA reads TGTGCCAGCTCCGTCTCCTATACGGAGACCCAGTACTTC. Translating it yields CASSVSYTETQYF.

This clone occurred a few times. The rearrangement joins TRBV6-5 to TRBJ2-4; 8 nucleotides match TRBD1. V trimming: 8 bases; J trimming: 10 bases; junction bases outside the gene matches: 1. This CDR3 has 10 amino acids. Germline V gives CDR1 MNHEY, CDR2 SVGAGI. The CDR3 here is CASYRGIQYF. CDR3 bases: TGTGCCAGCTACAGGGGGATTCAGTACTTC.

This clone has a count of ten or more. The chain recombines TRBV4-1 with TRBJ2-4; perhaps TRBD2 as D (5 bases). The germline V gene encodes CDR1 MGHRA and CDR2 YSYEKL. There are 18 residues in the CDR3. Trimming removed 3 bases from V and 1 base from J, with 19 bases in between. CDR3 sequence reads: CASSHSGLRRAAKNIQYF. The CDR3 DNA reads TGCGCCAGCAGCCACTCCGGACTGCGGAGAGCGGCCAAAAACATTCAGTACTTC.

V gene TRBV7-2 combines with J gene TRBJ2-5, with D maybe TRBD1 (6 bases). Trimming pared 4 bases from V and 2 bases from J, leaving 14 bases between. The CDR3 runs to 15 residues. CDR1 is SGHTA, CDR2 FQGNSA, per germline. This CDR3 reads CASSSMGQLQETQYF. In DNA form, the CDR3 reads TGTGCCAGCAGCTCGATGGGACAACTACAAGAGACCCAGTACTTC.

The chain recombines TRBV29-1 with TRBJ1-2, with unresolved D. The V gene's germline CDR1 is SQVTM and CDR2 ANQGSEA. CDR3 length: 12 amino acids. The CDR3 DNA follows: TGCAACGGGTGGGGAGATAAGTATGGCTACACCTTC. The encoded protein is CNGWGDKYGYTF.

This clone has just a few counts. DNA of the CDR3: TGTGCCAGCAGTTACTTCGGGGGGCCCGGCGACGAGCAGTACTTC. As protein: CASSYFGGPGDEQYF. This rearrangement joins TRBV6-5 to TRBJ2-7; possible D gene TRBD2, 7 bases. V was trimmed by 1 base and J by 5 bases, leaving 15 bases between them. Per the germline V gene, CDR1 is MNHEY and CDR2 is SVGAGI. This CDR3 is built from 15 residues.

The sample holds a few counts of this clone. The V and J genes are TRBV7-9 and TRBJ2-2; D might be TRBD2 (6 bases). CDR1 SEHNR and CDR2 FQNEAQ come from the germline V gene (reference sequence). Trimming shortened V by 8 bases and J by 1 base, and 14 bases separated the two germline ends. The CDR3 consists of 15 residues. CDR3 DNA sequence: TGTGCCAGCTTACGCGGGGCCCGGAACACCGGGGAGCTGTTTTTT. It yields the protein CASLRGARNTGELFF. The complete variable domain, with remaining parts taken from reference TRBV7-9 and TRBJ2-2, reads DTGVSQNPRHKITKRGQNVTFRCDPISEHNRLYWYRQTLGQGPEFLTYFQNEAQLEKSRLLSDRFSAERPKGSFSTLEIQRTEQGDSAMYLCASLRGARNTGELFFGEGSRLTVL.

This sequence joins TRBV19 and TRBJ2-5; 10 bases match TRBD1. Losses at the gene ends were 3 bases for V and 5 bases for J; bases not matched to a gene: 9. The CDR3 length is 16 residues. Looked up from germline, CDR1 is LNHDA and CDR2 is SQIVND (reference sequence). CDR3 amino acids: CASSILAGTGEETQYF. As DNA, the CDR3 is TGTGCCAGTAGTATCCTCGCCGGGACAGGGGAGGAGACCCAGTACTTC.

The gene calls are TRBV19 and TRBJ2-5; TRBD1 matches at 12 bases. V dropped 5 bases and J dropped 7; count of bases not matched to a gene: 8. The CDR3 is made up of 15 amino acids. Germline lookup yields CDR1 LNHDA and CDR2 SQIVND (reference sequence). CDR3 in amino acids: CASSDTGTGGRTQYF. The CDR3 DNA reads TGTGCCAGTAGTGACACCGGGACAGGGGGCAGGACCCAGTACTTC.

This clone has a single count. This chain connects TRBV6-5 to TRBJ2-1; D perhaps matches TRBD2 (7 bases). There are 14 residues in the CDR3. V lost 8 bases and J lost 7, with 18 bases in between. CDR1 is MNHEY, CDR2 SVGAGI, per germline. CDR3 in DNA: TGTGCCAGCGGGGGGGCAGGGGAGTCGAATGAGCAGTTCTTC. This codes for CASGGAGESNEQFF.

This clone was observed a few times. V usage is TRBV7-2 and J usage is TRBJ2-1; 9 bases line up with TRBD2. Germline trimming cut 7 bases from V and 9 bases from J; bases unmatched to any gene: 13. The CDR3 sequence is 15 residues long. Germline CDR1 reads SGHTA; CDR2 reads FQGNSA. CDR3 sequence reads: CASTGGGAGGREQFF. CDR3 DNA: TGTGCCAGCACCGGGGGGGGTGCGGGGGGGCGTGAGCAGTTCTTC.

This clone appeared a few times. CDR3 bases: TGTGCCAGCAGCTTGGGTCTAGCGGGGGCCCTCTCTAGCACAGATACGCAGTATTTT. Translation gives CASSLGLAGALSSTDTQYF. The chain couples TRBV5-6 to TRBJ2-3; 10 nucleotides line up with TRBD2. V lost 0 bases and J lost 0; bases outside the gene matches: 10. CDR1 is SGHDT, CDR2 YYEEEE, per germline. There are 19 residues in the CDR3.

This clone has only a few counts. Other DNA sequences within the sample encode an identical CDR3. This rearrangement joins TRBV11-2 to TRBJ2-3; D perhaps matches TRBD2 (6 bases). CDR3 size: 15 residues. Trimming left V 0 bases short and J 0 bases short, with 7 bases between. Germline CDR1 SGHAT, CDR2 FQNNGV. CDR3 in DNA: TGTGCCAGCAGCTTAGATGGGGGGAGCACAGATACGCAGTATTTT. Its translation: CASSLDGGSTDTQYF.

This clone was seen only a few times. The chain employs TRBV5-1 and TRBJ2-5; 8 bases fit TRBD1. Near its end, the DNA agrees better with TRBJ2-7, so the J call may be wrong. The CDR3 is made up of 15 amino acids. Germline values: CDR1 SGHRS, CDR2 YFSETQ. The CDR3 region has the DNA TGCGCCAGCAGCACACAGGGGGGACCCTCCTACGAGCAGTACTTC. Translated, it gives CASSTQGGPSYEQYF.

In the case of this clone: One end of the junction is discordant with germline, which a read error may explain. The CDR3 loop is CAISESGLSGEQFF. DNA of the CDR3: TGTGCCATCAGTGAGTCGGGATTATCCGGTGAGCAGTTCTTC. V is TRBV6-5 and J is TRBJ2-1, with D perhaps matching TRBD2 (5 bases). The CDR3 extends over 14 amino acids. Germline CDR1 reads MNHEY; CDR2 reads SVGAGI.

This clone was recorded a few times. This sequence joins TRBV25-1 and TRBJ2-2, with TRBD2 matching over 7 bases. Trimming removed 7 bases from V and 5 bases from J; junction bases left unmatched: 10. Germline CDR1 is MGHDK and CDR2 is SYGVNS. The CDR3 sequence is 15 residues long. CDR3 region: CASTARGGGTGELFF. The DNA for the CDR3 is TGTGCCAGCACCGCTAGGGGCGGGGGTACCGGGGAGCTGTTTTTT.

This clone has only a few counts. V gene TRBV19 combines with J gene TRBJ2-3; 8 positions match TRBD1. V trimming: 8 bases; J trimming: 5 bases; junction bases outside the gene matches: 9. Looked up from germline, CDR1 is LNHDA and CDR2 is SQIVND (reference sequence). CDR3 length: 14 amino acids. The CDR3 sequence is CASRSRGLGDTQYF. The CDR3, as DNA: TGTGCCAGTCGTTCCAGGGGGCTTGGAGATACGCAGTATTTT.